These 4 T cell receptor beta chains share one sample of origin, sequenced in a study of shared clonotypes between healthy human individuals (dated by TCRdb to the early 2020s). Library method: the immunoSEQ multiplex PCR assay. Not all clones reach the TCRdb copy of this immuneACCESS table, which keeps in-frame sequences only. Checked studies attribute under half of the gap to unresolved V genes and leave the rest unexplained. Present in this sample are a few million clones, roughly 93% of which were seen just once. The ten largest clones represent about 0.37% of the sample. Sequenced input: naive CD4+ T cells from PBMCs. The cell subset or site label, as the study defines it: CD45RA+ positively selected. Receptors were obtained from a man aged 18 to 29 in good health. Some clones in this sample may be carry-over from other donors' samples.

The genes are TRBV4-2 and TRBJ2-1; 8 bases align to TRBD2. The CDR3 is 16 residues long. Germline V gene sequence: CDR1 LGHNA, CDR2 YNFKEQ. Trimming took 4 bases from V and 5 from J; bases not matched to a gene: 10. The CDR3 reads CASSPRGGAMDNEQFF. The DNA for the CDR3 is TGTGCCAGCAGCCCCCGGGGGGGGGCGATGGACAATGAGCAGTTCTTC.

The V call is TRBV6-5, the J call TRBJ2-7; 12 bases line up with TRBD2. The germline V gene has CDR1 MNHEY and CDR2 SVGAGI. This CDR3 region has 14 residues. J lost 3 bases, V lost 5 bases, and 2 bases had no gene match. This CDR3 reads CASSRLAGDYEQYF. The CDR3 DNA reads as TGTGCCAGCAGTCGACTAGCGGGAGACTACGAGCAGTACTTC.

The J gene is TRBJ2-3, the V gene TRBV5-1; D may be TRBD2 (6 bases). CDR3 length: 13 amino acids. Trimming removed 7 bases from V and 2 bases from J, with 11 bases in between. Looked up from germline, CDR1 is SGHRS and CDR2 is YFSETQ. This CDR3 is CASFSGPTDTQYF. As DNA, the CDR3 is TGCGCCAGCTTTAGCGGCCCCACAGATACGCAGTATTTT.

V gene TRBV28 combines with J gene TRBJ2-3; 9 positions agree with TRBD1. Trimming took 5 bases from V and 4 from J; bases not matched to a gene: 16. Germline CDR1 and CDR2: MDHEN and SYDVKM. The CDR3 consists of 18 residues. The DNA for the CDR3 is TGTGCCAGCAGTCAAATTTACCTCCGGGACAGGGACCCAGATACGCAGTATTTT. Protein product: CASSQIYLRDRDPDTQYF.